This TCR beta chain was identified during a study of blood T cells in healthy people across ages. Using a J-beta primer mix together with a sample-barcoded 5' primer, a second PCR was run for roughly 6 to 11 cycles. TCRdb redid the calling of the 5' RACE reads with MiXCR, one entry per CDR3 protein. The sample shows approximately 680,000 distinct CDR3 sequences, about 32% of them seen only once. CDR1 and CDR2 from the germline V gene are DFQATT and SNEGSKA (reference sequence). The CDR3 totals 16 residues. Of note for this clonotype: A clone one base away is much larger, so this may be a read error.

The sequence was obtained from a woman older than 75 in good health. Sample: blood. The chain couples TRBV20-1 to TRBJ2-1, with D perhaps matching TRBD1 or TRBD2 (6 bases each). The tail of the sequence fits TRBJ2-7 better, so the J call may be wrong. CDR3 amino acids: CSAIPGAGRSYNEQYF. DNA of the CDR3: TGCAGTGCTATCCCGGGGGCGGGGCGCTCCTACAATGAGCAGTACTTC.